The T cell receptor (beta chain) described here comes from a study of blood T cell repertoires in COVID-19. Germline assignment: CDR1 KGHSH and CDR2 LQKENI. Losses at the gene ends were 0 bases for V and 2 bases for J; bases not matched to a gene: 3. The CDR3 has 15 amino acids. TCRdb's copy holds only in-frame clones and misses some; the assay was immunoSEQ multiplex PCR. Of 250,000 or so clones listed, about nine tenths are singletons. Living in 24 US areas, the participants were between 18 and 89 years of age. Allocation to cohorts depended on clinical history reported by the participants. This sequence joins TRBV18 and TRBJ1-2; 7 bases are shared with TRBD1. This clonotype was obtained from a man aged 45-65 years who had been exposed to COVID-19. Sample: PBMCs or T cells enriched from blood (not recorded which). CDR3 region: CASSPPGQRNYGYTF. The CDR3 bases are TGTGCCAGCTCACCACCGGGACAGAGAAACTATGGCTACACCTTC.